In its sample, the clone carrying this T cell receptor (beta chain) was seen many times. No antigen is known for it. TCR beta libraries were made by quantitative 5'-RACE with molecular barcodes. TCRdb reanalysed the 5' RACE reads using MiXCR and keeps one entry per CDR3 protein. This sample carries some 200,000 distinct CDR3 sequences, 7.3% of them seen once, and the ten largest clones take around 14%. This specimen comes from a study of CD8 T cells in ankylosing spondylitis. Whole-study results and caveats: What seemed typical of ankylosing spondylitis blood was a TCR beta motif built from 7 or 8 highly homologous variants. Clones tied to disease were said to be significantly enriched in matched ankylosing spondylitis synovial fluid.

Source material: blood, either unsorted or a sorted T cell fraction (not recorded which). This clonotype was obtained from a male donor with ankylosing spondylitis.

CDR3 DNA: TGTGCCAGCAGCCCCGGACGTATCCACCAAGAGACCCAGTACTTC. Amino acids: CASSPGRIHQETQYF. The chain uses TRBV3-1 and TRBJ2-5; no firm D call. CDR1 and CDR2 (germline): LGHDT, YNNKEL (reference sequence). The V end lost 4 bases, the J end lost 0 bases, and 12 bases lay between the germline ends. This CDR3 has 15 residues.